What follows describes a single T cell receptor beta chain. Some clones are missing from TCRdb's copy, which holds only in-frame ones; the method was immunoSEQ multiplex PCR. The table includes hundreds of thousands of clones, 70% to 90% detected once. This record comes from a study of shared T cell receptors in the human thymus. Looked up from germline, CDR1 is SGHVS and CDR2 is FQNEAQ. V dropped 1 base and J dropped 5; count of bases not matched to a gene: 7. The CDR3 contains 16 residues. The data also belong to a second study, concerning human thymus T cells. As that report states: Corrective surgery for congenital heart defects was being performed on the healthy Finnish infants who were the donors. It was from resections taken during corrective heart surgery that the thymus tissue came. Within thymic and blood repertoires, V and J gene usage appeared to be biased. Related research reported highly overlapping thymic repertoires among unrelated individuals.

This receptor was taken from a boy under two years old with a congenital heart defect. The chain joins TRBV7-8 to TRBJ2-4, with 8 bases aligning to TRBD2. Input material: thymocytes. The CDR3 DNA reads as TGTGCCAGCAGCTTAGGCGGGGGGCGCTCGGAAAACATTCAGTACTTC. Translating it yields CASSLGGGRSENIQYF.